This TCR beta chain was sequenced during a study of tumor-infiltrating lymphocytes in primary liver carcinoma. The CDR3 covers 16 residues. Germline CDR1 LNHDA, CDR2 SQIVND (reference sequence). The V and J ends lost 6 bases and 2 bases, in that order; junction bases with no gene match: 13. Overall study findings and caveats: For tumor-adjacent and tumor-blood pairs, overlap was less than that seen for tumor region pairs. Tumor samples exhibited a significantly greater top-250-clone fraction than blood samples (p = 0.039). Only about 7.5-24% of top clones were detected in all five tumor regions.

The study co-extracted DNA and RNA from around 18-30 mg of unsorted bulk tissue. Tumor samples uniformly had over 85% viable tumor cells. Using a constant-region primer together with ProtoScript II reverse transcriptase, TCR beta cDNA was made from 500 to 650 ng of total RNA. Three nested multiplex PCR rounds of slightly modified ARM-PCR generated TCR beta libraries. Two initial PCR rounds of about 10 cycles each paired TRBV1-TRBV30 forward primers with a C-beta reverse primer. TCRdb passed the multiplex PCR reads through MiXCR, listing each CDR3 protein once. The data contain 100,000 or so distinct CDR3 sequences, around 66% of them singletons. Remarks on this clonotype: Its antigen is not identified.

The sample was liver tumor tissue from sampling region 2. This sample's subset: tumor region T2, inferior pole. J is TRBJ2-7 and V is TRBV19; TRBD1 matches 7 bases. This receptor was identified in a woman in her sixties with primary liver carcinoma and hepatitis B virus infection. The CDR3 spells CASSSWGQQYPYEQYF. The CDR3 nucleotides are TGTGCCAGTAGCAGTTGGGGACAGCAATATCCCTACGAGCAGTACTTC.